This T cell receptor beta chain comes out of a study of response to subunit inactivated influenza vaccine. One entry per CDR3 protein results from TCRdb running MiXCR on the RT-PCR reads. This sample carries hundreds of thousands of distinct CDR3 sequences, about 11% of them seen once, and the ten largest clones take approximately 11%. The V and J ends lost 5 bases and 0 bases respectively, with 12 bases between them. This CDR3 spans 15 amino acids. Germline V gives CDR1 SEHNR, CDR2 FQNEAQ (reference sequence). There are a few counts of this clonotype. This sample also belongs to another study, concerning T cells expressing NK-cell markers. That report notes: TCR beta cDNA was made by 5'RACE template switching with UMIs. Underlying the TCR beta repertoires were sorted CD3+CD56+NKG2C+, CD3+CD56+NKG2C- and CD3+CD56-NKG2C+ T cells. The authors sequenced eight donors, of whom seven were HCMV-seropositive and one was seronegative. Once again these clonotypes came out on top in the CD3+CD56-NKG2C+ fraction of four donors.

This TCR came from a man in his fifties who received an inactivated influenza vaccine. J is TRBJ2-3 and V is TRBV7-9; D perhaps matches TRBD1 (6 bases). The source material was PBMCs from blood, sampled on the day of vaccination. CDR3 sequence: CASSPGQTSTDTQYF. The CDR3 bases are TGTGCCAGCAGCCCCGGACAGACTAGCACAGATACGCAGTATTTT.